This T cell receptor (beta chain) was retrieved from a study of radiotherapy plus CTLA-4 blockade in lung cancer. Study-wide context: Among enrolled patients, 15% to 20% responded and roughly 31% achieved disease control.

The study, taken as a whole, reports: Subsequent to radiotherapy plus ipilimumab, tumor-derived TCR clones underwent expansion in blood.

The CDR3 has 13 amino acids. Germline V lookup: CDR1 SQVTM, CDR2 ANQGSEA. This table comes from immunoSEQ multiplex PCR, and its TCRdb copy is limited to in-frame clones, with some not included. Among some 51,000 clones, 79% were seen once, and the ten largest hold 6.5% to 10%. Enrolled patients, whose metastatic non-small-cell lung cancer was chemo-refractory, received focal radiation plus CTLA-4 blockade with ipilimumab. In the case of this clone: Its specificity is unknown. The junction and the germline gene differ at one end; a read error may be behind it.

Specimen: peripheral blood, collected from a patient treated with radiotherapy plus ipilimumab. The receptor comes from a human donor with non-small cell lung cancer who had a complete response to radiotherapy plus ipilimumab. The chain couples TRBV29-1 to TRBJ2-5; possible D gene TRBD2, 7 bases. CDR3: CSVGGGGGEAQYF. The CDR3 coding sequence is TGCAGCGTTGGGGGAGGGGGAGGAGAGGCCCAGTACTTC.